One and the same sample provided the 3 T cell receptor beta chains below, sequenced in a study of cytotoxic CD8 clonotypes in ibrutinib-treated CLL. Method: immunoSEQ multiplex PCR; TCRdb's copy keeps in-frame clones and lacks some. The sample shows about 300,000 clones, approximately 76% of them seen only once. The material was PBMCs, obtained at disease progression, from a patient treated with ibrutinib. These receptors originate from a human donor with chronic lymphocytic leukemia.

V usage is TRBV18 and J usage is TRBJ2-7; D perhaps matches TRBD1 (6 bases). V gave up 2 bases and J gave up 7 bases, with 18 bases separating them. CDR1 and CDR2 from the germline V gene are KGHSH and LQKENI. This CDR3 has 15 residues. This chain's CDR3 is CASSPRNRAVREQYF. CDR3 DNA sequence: TGTGCCAGCTCACCAAGGAACAGGGCCGTTCGGGAGCAGTACTTC.

The CDR3 protein is CASSARTGGSTDTQYF. CDR3 sequence (DNA): TGTGCCAGCAGTGCCCGAACCGGAGGAAGCACAGATACGCAGTATTTT. This chain uses TRBV6-4 with TRBJ2-3; TRBD2 is a possible D gene (5 bases). CDR3 length: 16 residues. In germline, CDR1 is MRHNA, CDR2 SNTAGT. Trimming pared 4 bases from V and 0 bases from J, leaving 14 bases between.

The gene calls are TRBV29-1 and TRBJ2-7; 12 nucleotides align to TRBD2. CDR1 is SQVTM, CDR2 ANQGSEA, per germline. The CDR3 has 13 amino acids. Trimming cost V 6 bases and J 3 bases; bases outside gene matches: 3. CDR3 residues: CSVLTSGSYEQYF. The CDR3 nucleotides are TGCAGCGTCCTGACTAGCGGGAGCTACGAGCAGTACTTC.